This TCR beta chain derives from a study of blood T cell repertoires in COVID-19. Looking at the study overall: Whether acute or convalescent, the COVID-19 samples came from the United States, Italy and Spain. PBMCs, B-cell-depleted T cells, or T cells were the source of the cDNA or gDNA that made up the material.

The count of this clone is one. As processed by the authors: Reference gene primer amplification gave nucleated cell count estimates. Some clones are missing from TCRdb's copy, which holds only in-frame ones; the method was immunoSEQ multiplex PCR. From that table come the V and J calls and clone size; the DNA was used to work out D and trimming. Of around 140,000 clones listed, less than 85% are singletons. The sequenced sample was peripheral blood. The sequence came from a woman older than 75 with acute or convalescent COVID-19.

The CDR3 DNA reads as TGTGCCAGCAGCTTAGGTGCGGACGGGGAGCTGTTTTTT. It translates to CASSLGADGELFF. V is TRBV11-2 and J is TRBJ2-2; D gene unclear. The CDR3 has 13 amino acids. The V gene's germline CDR1 is SGHAT and CDR2 FQNNGV. V lost 1 base and J lost 7, with 7 bases in between.